These T cell receptor beta chains were read from a single sample in a study of T cells after yellow fever vaccination. TCRdb re-analysed the 5' RACE reads in MiXCR, keeping a single row per CDR3 protein. Here the sample spans more than 450,000 distinct CDR3 sequences, 20% to 25% being singletons. The sequences come from PBMCs, collected less than 25 days after the first yellow fever vaccination. The receptors come from a man between 18 and 29 years old who received the YFV17D yellow fever vaccine. Each CDR3 is given with its conserved first and last residue. Fields, in order: D gene, V gene, clone size, J gene, CDR3 protein, CDR3 DNA. D genes are given only for firm matches. Size tells how often a clone was seen (once, few, many) or the class of an expanded clone, and some rows leave it out.

>-|TRBV18|-|TRBJ2-2
CASSPSNLANTGELFF
TGTGCCAGCTCACCAAGCAACCTCGCGAACACCGGGGAGCTGTTTTTT
>TRBD2|TRBV18|few|TRBJ2-3
CASSLRTSGSTDTQYF
TGTGCCAGCTCTCTTAGGACTAGCGGTAGCACAGATACGCAGTATTTT
>-|TRBV20-1|many|TRBJ2-7
CSASGVEQYF
TGCAGTGCTTCAGGGGTCGAGCAGTACTTC
>-|TRBV4-2|-|TRBJ2-3
CASSQDQALADTQYF
TGTGCCAGCAGCCAAGATCAGGCACTGGCAGATACGCAGTATTTT
>TRBD2|TRBV5-5|few|TRBJ2-5
CASSSGRTSGGETQYF
TGTGCCAGCAGCTCGGGTCGGACTAGCGGGGGTGAGACCCAGTACTTC
>-|TRBV4-2|few|TRBJ2-1
CASSPDYSYNEQFF
TGTGCCAGCAGCCCGGACTACTCCTACAATGAGCAGTTCTTC
>-|TRBV9|-|TRBJ2-1
CASSVVKPSSYNEQFF
TGTGCCAGCAGCGTAGTAAAGCCTAGCTCCTACAATGAGCAGTTCTTC
>-|TRBV30|-|TRBJ1-5
CAWSVAHNQPQHF
TGTGCCTGGAGTGTGGCTCACAATCAGCCCCAGCATTTT
>-|TRBV7-2|-|TRBJ2-7
CASSWDFFISYEQYF
TGTGCCAGCAGTTGGGACTTCTTTATCTCCTACGAGCAGTACTTC
>TRBD1|TRBV4-3|many|TRBJ1-1
CASSQNRAGGTEAFF
TGCGCCAGCAGCCAAAACAGGGCAGGGGGCACTGAAGCTTTCTTT
>-|TRBV7-9|many|TRBJ2-1
CASSLGAEQFF
TGTGCCAGCAGCTTAGGAGCCGAGCAGTTCTTC
>-|TRBV15|few|TRBJ1-2
CATSRDSGLAYGYTF
TGTGCCACCAGCAGAGATTCAGGCCTGGCCTATGGCTACACCTTC
>-|TRBV4-1|-|TRBJ1-5
CSSSQGEGLSNQPQHF
TGCTCCAGCAGCCAAGGCGAAGGGTTGAGCAATCAGCCCCAGCATTTT
>TRBD1|TRBV28|-|TRBJ2-3
CASRRTRDRHTDTQYF
TGTGCCAGCAGGCGAACCCGGGACAGACACACAGATACGCAGTATTTT
>-|TRBV7-9|-|TRBJ1-3
CASSLITLVYSGNTIYF
TGTGCCAGCAGCTTAATTACCCTAGTTTACTCTGGAAACACCATATATTTT